This T cell receptor (beta chain) was recorded in a study of shared clonotypes between healthy human individuals. Study information: The donor pool was made up of two women and three men aged 18 to 49. Donors had three CD4 naive, three CD4 memory, two CD8 naive and one CD8 memory plate apiece.

Deep-level assay runs were performed. Profiled with immunoSEQ multiplex PCR; TCRdb holds only in-frame clones, not every one. In the table there are around 2,000,000 clones, approximately 94% of which are singletons. Selected positively for CCR7 and CD45RO-negative, naive CD8 cells excluded terminally differentiated effector memory CD45RA+ cells. The V gene's germline CDR1 is MNHEY and CDR2 SVGAGI. This CDR3 is built from 14 residues. The V end lost 7 bases, the J end lost 0 bases, and 12 bases lay between the germline ends. The sequenced material came from naive CD8+ T cells sorted from blood. The chain carries TRBV6-5 and TRBJ1-2; D possibly corresponds to TRBD1 (5 bases). This receptor was identified in a young man in good health. CDR3 sequence: CASNGDGSNYGYTF. The CDR3 DNA reads as TGTGCCAGCAATGGGGACGGTTCTAACTATGGCTACACCTTC.